The 32 T cell receptor beta chains below were found in one sample sequenced in a study of cytomegalovirus exposure and HLA in healthy donors listed by TCRdb under 2017. Libraries were built with the immunoSEQ multiplex PCR assay. A mixture of 60 forward primers for TCR Vbeta segments and 13 reverse primers for TCR Jbeta segments was used in the multiplex PCR. TCRdb mirrors the immuneACCESS table, restricted to in-frame sequences. Some clones are absent from its copies; in checked studies, under half trace to an unresolved V gene, and the reason for the others is unknown. Here the sample has approximately 170,000 clones; approximately 86% occur a single time. About 1.6% of the sample belongs to the ten largest clones. Input material: PBMCs. These receptors were taken from a male donor in good health and CMV-seronegative.

The chain carries TRBV19 and TRBJ2-5, with D possibly matching TRBD2 (6 bases). From germline, CDR1 is LNHDA and CDR2 SQIVND (reference sequence). Trimming cost V 4 bases and J 1 base, with 13 bases left between them. This CDR3 spans 15 amino acids. In nucleotides, the CDR3 is TGTGCCAGTAGTACGACCGGGAGCCTCCAAGAGACCCAGTACTTC. Amino acids: CASSTTGSLQETQYF. The full variable domain, its missing parts supplied by reference TRBV19 and TRBJ2-5, is DGGITQSPKYLFRKEGQNVTLSCEQNLNHDAMYWYRQDPGQGLRLIYYSQIVNDFQKGDIAEGYSVSREKKESFPLTVTSAQKNPTAFYLCASSTTGSLQETQYFGPGTRLLVL.

A note on this clone: Within the sample, other DNA sequences also encode this same CDR3. This rearrangement joins TRBV6-5 to TRBJ1-2; TRBD1 agrees at 9 bases. Trimming took 0 bases from V and 2 from J; bases not matched to a gene: 1. Germline-derived CDR1 and CDR2 are MNHEY and SVGAGI. CDR3 length equals 15 residues. This CDR3 reads CASSYSGQGNYGYTF. Written as DNA, the CDR3 is TGTGCCAGCAGTTACTCCGGACAGGGGAACTATGGCTACACCTTC.

V and J are TRBV4-2 and TRBJ2-7; 11 bases are a match to TRBD2. This CDR3 has 15 amino acids. V was pared by 6 bases and J by 5 bases, with 9 bases of the junction left unmatched. Germline V gene lookup returns CDR1 LGHNA and CDR2 YNFKEQ. The chain's CDR3 is CASRDSGRASNEQYF. CDR3 nucleotides: TGTGCCAGCAGGGATAGCGGGAGGGCCTCGAACGAGCAGTACTTC.

The chain has TRBV6-5 and TRBJ2-5; the match to TRBD2 covers 8 bases. Germline trimming cut 6 bases from V and 8 bases from J; bases unmatched to any gene: 14. The germline CDR1 and CDR2 sequences are MNHEY and SVGAGI. CDR3 length: 15 residues. Here the CDR3 reads CASRVAGSEISTQYF. For the CDR3, the DNA is TGTGCCAGCAGGGTAGCGGGGTCCGAAATCAGTACCCAGTACTTC.

Turning to this clone: Other DNA sequences in this specimen translate into the identical CDR3. The chain combines TRBV27 with TRBJ1-1, with TRBD1 matching 12 bases. CDR3 length equals 14 residues. Germline V lookup: CDR1 MNHEY, CDR2 SMNVEV (reference sequence). Trimming took 6 bases from V and 10 from J; bases not matched to a gene: 9. The CDR3 sequence is CASRRGTGGFGAFF. CDR3 sequence (DNA): TGTGCCAGCAGGCGTGGGACAGGGGGCTTTGGAGCTTTCTTT.

J is TRBJ2-1 and V is TRBV2; 8 positions agree with TRBD1. The CDR3 is 15 residues long. Losses at the gene ends were 7 bases for V and 7 bases for J; bases not matched to a gene: 12. The germline CDR1 and CDR2 sequences are SNHLY and FYNNEI. For the CDR3, the DNA is TGTGCCAGCACCCAACAGGGGGGCCGGGTGAATGAGCAGTTCTTC. Its translation: CASTQQGGRVNEQFF.

The chain has TRBV10-3 and TRBJ1-1; D might be TRBD1 (5 bases). The V gene's germline CDR1 is ENHRY and CDR2 SYGVKD. The CDR3 length is 13 residues. The CDR3 is CATHRGLNTEAFF. CDR3 nucleotides: TGTGCTACTCATAGGGGTTTGAACACTGAAGCTTTCTTT.

The J gene is TRBJ1-1, the V gene TRBV14, with 9 nucleotides matching TRBD1. The CDR3 is made up of 17 amino acids. CDR1 and CDR2 (germline): SGHDN, FVKESK. V gave up 4 bases and J gave up 1 base; unmatched junction bases: 10. CDR3 in DNA: TGTGCCAGCAGCCCTATTGGACAGGGGAGACCGAACACTGAAGCTTTCTTT. Translating it yields CASSPIGQGRPNTEAFF.

The chain links TRBV5-1 to TRBJ2-1; TRBD2 is a possible D gene (5 bases). Per germline, CDR1 SGHRS and CDR2 YFSETQ. V was cut by 6 bases and J by 5 bases, with 15 bases left in between. The CDR3 sequence is 14 residues long. DNA for the CDR3: TGCGCCAGCACCCAACAGCAGCGGAACAATGAGCAGTTCTTC. It yields the protein CASTQQQRNNEQFF.

The gene calls are TRBV30 and TRBJ2-3; tentative D call: TRBD2 (5 bases). The CDR3 consists of 14 residues. Germline assignment: CDR1 GTSNPN and CDR2 SVGIG (reference sequence). Between the trimmed V and J ends, which lost 0 bases and 0 bases, there was a span of 7 bases. The CDR3 spells CAWSVGGSTDTQYF. The CDR3 region has the DNA TGTGCCTGGAGTGTCGGCGGGAGCACAGATACGCAGTATTTT.

V usage is TRBV2 and J usage is TRBJ1-5; D ambiguous. V gave up 6 bases and J gave up 4 bases, with 16 bases separating them. The CDR3 runs to 15 residues. The germline V gene encodes CDR1 SNHLY and CDR2 FYNNEI. CDR3 DNA: TGTGCCAGCAGCGGTATGGCAGGTCTTAATCAGCCCCAGCATTTT. This translates into CASSGMAGLNQPQHF. Supplemented by reference TRBV2 and TRBJ1-5, the full variable domain reads EPEVTQTPSHQVTQMGQEVILRCVPISNHLYFYWYRQILGQKVEFLVSFYNNEISEKSEIFDDQFSVERPDGSNFTLKIRSTKLEDSAMYFCASSGMAGLNQPQHFGDGTRLSIL.

The chain is built from TRBV30 and TRBJ2-7; 8 bases agree with TRBD1. The CDR3 runs to 13 residues. After removal of 5 bases from V and 2 bases from J, the junction contained 5 bases not matched to a gene. CDR1 is GTSNPN and CDR2 is SVGIG in the germline V gene (reference sequence). The CDR3 spells CAWSQGAPYEQYF. The CDR3 DNA reads as TGTGCCTGGTCTCAGGGGGCACCCTACGAGCAGTACTTC.

This clone was seen at least ten times. The gene calls are TRBV6-4 and TRBJ2-2, with 9 bases matching TRBD2. V lost 3 bases, J lost 4 bases, and 0 bases stayed unmatched. From germline, CDR1 is MRHNA and CDR2 SNTAGT. This CDR3 comprises 14 residues. The CDR3 sequence is CASSERGGTGELFF. CDR3 DNA: TGTGCCAGCAGTGAGCGGGGGGGCACCGGGGAGCTGTTTTTT.

In its sample, this clone was seen once. The rearrangement joins TRBV27 to TRBJ2-5; weak D call: TRBD2 (6 bases). There are 14 residues in the CDR3. V dropped 7 bases and J dropped 1 base, with 13 bases sitting between them. The germline gives CDR1 MNHEY, CDR2 SMNVEV (reference sequence). CDR3 amino acids: CASKIWGVQETQYF. CDR3 in DNA: TGTGCCAGCAAGATATGGGGGGTCCAAGAGACCCAGTACTTC.

The V gene is TRBV2, the J gene TRBJ1-3; D ambiguous. V was cut by 11 bases and J by 4 bases, with 15 bases left in between. The germline CDR1 and CDR2 sequences are SNHLY and FYNNEI. The CDR3 covers 13 residues. The CDR3 coding sequence is TGTGCCGACGCCGGGGAGCGAGGAAACACCATATATTTT. This gives the protein CADAGERGNTIYF.

The gene calls are TRBV7-8 and TRBJ1-5, with 7 bases aligning to TRBD1. V trimming: 1 base; J trimming: 5 bases; junction bases outside the gene matches: 5. This CDR3 contains 15 residues. Per the germline V gene, CDR1 is SGHVS and CDR2 is FQNEAQ. CDR3 DNA sequence: TGTGCCAGCAGCTTAGGACAGGGTGTCGATCAGCCCCAGCATTTT. Residues: CASSLGQGVDQPQHF.

The V gene is TRBV6-1, the J gene TRBJ2-3; TRBD1 is a possible D gene (6 bases). V lost 5 bases, J lost 2 bases, and 14 bases lay in between. CDR1 and CDR2 (germline): MNHNS, SASEGT. This CDR3 spans 15 amino acids. The chain's CDR3 is CASSTLRDNTDTQYF. CDR3 bases: TGTGCCAGCAGTACCCTCCGGGACAACACAGATACGCAGTATTTT.

The V gene is TRBV6-5, the J gene TRBJ1-6, with TRBD1 matching over 7 bases. CDR3 length: 15 amino acids. CDR1 and CDR2 (germline): MNHEY, SVGAGI. With 6 bases clipped from V and 5 bases from J, the junction kept 7 bases outside the gene matches. The CDR3 DNA sequence: TGTGCCAGCAGCCCGACAGGGACCCATAATTCACCCCTCCACTTT. Translated, it gives CASSPTGTHNSPLHF.

The chain recombines TRBV5-4 with TRBJ1-1; D gene unclear. Trimming stripped 6 bases from V and 9 bases from J, with 24 bases between. This CDR3 has 15 amino acids. CDR1 SGHNT and CDR2 YYREEE come from the germline V gene (reference sequence). For the CDR3, the DNA is TGTGCCAGCAACTCCCCGAGTGGTCCGACTAGCAAAGCTTTCTTT. Amino acids: CASNSPSGPTSKAFF.

The rearrangement links TRBV12-5 to TRBJ2-3; D is possibly TRBD1 (6 bases). The CDR3 spans 13 residues. V lost 2 bases and J lost 4, with 7 bases in between. CDR1 and CDR2 from the germline V gene are LGHNT and FRNRAP. The CDR3 nucleotides are TGTGCTAGTGGTTTGTCAGGGGCAGATACGCAGTATTTT. It specifies CASGLSGADTQYF. The full variable domain, with the rest looked up from reference TRBV12-5 and TRBJ2-3, is DARVTQTPRHKVTEMGQEVTMRCQPILGHNTVFWYRQTMMQGLELLAYFRNRAPLDDSGMPKDRFSAEMPDATLATLKIQPSEPRDSAVYFCASGLSGADTQYFGPGTRLTVL.

The chain recombines TRBV28 with TRBJ1-1; TRBD1 aligns across 7 bases. Germline V gene sequence: CDR1 MDHEN, CDR2 SYDVKM. Trimming took 6 bases from V and 4 from J; bases not matched to a gene: 5. CDR3 size: 13 residues. The CDR3 loop reads CASRLRQGTEAFF. The CDR3 region has the DNA TGTGCCAGCAGGCTTAGACAGGGCACTGAAGCTTTCTTT.

The rearrangement uses TRBV9 and TRBJ2-2, with 9 bases matching TRBD1. The germline V gene has CDR1 SGDLS and CDR2 YYNGEE. J was trimmed by 6 bases and V by 3 bases; bases with no gene match: 9. The CDR3 is made up of 16 amino acids. CDR3 in amino acids: CASSGPGQGSAGELFF. CDR3 nucleotides: TGTGCCAGCAGCGGACCGGGACAGGGTTCTGCCGGGGAGCTGTTTTTT. The whole variable domain, filled in from reference TRBV9 and TRBJ2-2, reads DSGVTQTPKHLITATGQRVTLRCSPRSGDLSVYWYQQSLDQGLQFLIQYYNGEERAKGNILERFSAQQFPDLHSELNLSSLELGDSALYFCASSGPGQGSAGELFFGEGSRLTVL.

The chain links TRBV5-1 to TRBJ2-1, with 7 positions matching TRBD2. V dropped 4 bases and J dropped 2; count of bases not matched to a gene: 12. The CDR3 runs 17 residues. The germline V gene has CDR1 SGHRS and CDR2 YFSETQ. The CDR3 loop reads CASSKAPQGGPYNEQFF. The CDR3 DNA sequence: TGCGCCAGCAGCAAGGCTCCTCAGGGAGGGCCCTACAATGAGCAGTTCTTC.

The chain combines TRBV7-3 with TRBJ2-5; 13 bases agree with TRBD2. Germline CDR1 and CDR2: SGHTA and FQGTGA. This CDR3 region has 16 residues. Unmatched junction bases numbered 7, after V lost 5 bases and J lost 4 bases. The CDR3, as DNA: TGTGCCAGCAGCCAAAGCGGACTAGCGGGGGTAGAGACCCAGTACTTC. It yields the protein CASSQSGLAGVETQYF.

The V and J genes are TRBV5-6 and TRBJ2-1; 10 bases agree with TRBD1. J was trimmed by 5 bases and V by 5 bases; bases with no gene match: 7. Germline values: CDR1 SGHDT, CDR2 YYEEEE. The CDR3 is made up of 15 amino acids. Written as DNA, the CDR3 is TGTGCCAGCAGAATCCGGGACAGGGGCCACAATGAGCAGTTCTTC. It encodes CASRIRDRGHNEQFF.

V usage is TRBV9 and J usage is TRBJ1-3; D is possibly TRBD1 (5 bases). There are 15 residues in the CDR3. Germline V gene sequence: CDR1 SGDLS, CDR2 YYNGEE. V was clipped by 2 bases and J by 0 bases, with 9 bases between them. CDR3 region: CASSVGQASGNTIYF. The CDR3 DNA is TGTGCCAGCAGCGTGGGGCAGGCCTCTGGAAACACCATATATTTT.

The CDR3 region is CASSQRGGVYNEQFF. The CDR3 coding sequence is TGCGCCAGCAGCCAGCGGGGGGGCGTATACAATGAGCAGTTCTTC. The chain joins TRBV5-1 to TRBJ2-1, with 10 nucleotides matching TRBD2. This CDR3 region has 15 residues. J was trimmed by 4 bases and V by 4 bases; bases with no gene match: 5. CDR1 and CDR2 from the germline V gene are SGHRS and YFSETQ. Variable domain in full (rest from reference TRBV5-1 and TRBJ2-1): KAGVTQTPRYLIKTRGQQVTLSCSPISGHRSVSWYQQTPGQGLQFLFEYFSETQRNKGNFPGRFSGRQFSNSRSEMNVSTLELGDSALYLCASSQRGGVYNEQFFGPGTRLTVL.

V usage is TRBV6-5 and J usage is TRBJ1-2; 7 bases are a match to TRBD1. With 0 bases clipped from V and 8 bases from J, the junction kept 12 bases outside the gene matches. Per germline, CDR1 MNHEY and CDR2 SVGAGI. This CDR3 comprises 16 residues. The CDR3 nucleotides read TGTGCCAGCAGTTACTCCTTCGGCCAGGGGGGCTTCGGCTACACCTTC. As protein: CASSYSFGQGGFGYTF.

The chain uses TRBV6-6 and TRBJ1-2, with 7 bases identical to TRBD1. The V gene's germline CDR1 is MNHNY and CDR2 SVGAGI (reference sequence). The CDR3 extends over 15 amino acids. The trim removed 5 bases at V and 5 bases at J, leaving 11 bases unmatched. The CDR3 loop reads CASSQGQVGPYGYTF. The CDR3 DNA follows: TGTGCCAGCAGTCAAGGACAGGTGGGGCCTTATGGCTACACCTTC.

This clone is a singleton in its sample. This chain uses TRBV29-1 with TRBJ2-3, with TRBD1 matching 9 bases. Germline lookup yields CDR1 SQVTM and CDR2 ANQGSEA. V was pared by 6 bases and J by 3 bases, with 7 bases of the junction left unmatched. CDR3 length: 14 amino acids. The CDR3 DNA is TGCAGCGTGGCCGGGACAGGGTGGACAGATACGCAGTATTTT. This translates into CSVAGTGWTDTQYF.

This clone was found once. The chain carries TRBV6-6 and TRBJ2-7; D is perhaps TRBD1 (5 bases). CDR1 and CDR2 from the germline V gene are MNHNY and SVGAGI (reference sequence). This CDR3 contains 14 residues. V lost 5 bases, J lost 4 bases, and 15 bases lay in between. DNA of the CDR3: TGTGCCAGCAGTGGGGCAGGGATCCAGTACGAGCAGTACTTC. Amino acid sequence: CASSGAGIQYEQYF.

The chain couples TRBV19 to TRBJ1-1, with 7 bases matching TRBD1. CDR1 is LNHDA, CDR2 SQIVND, per germline (reference sequence). This CDR3 has 19 residues. V gave up 3 bases and J gave up 0 bases; unmatched junction bases: 16. Here the CDR3 reads CASSILMSTGQSMNTEAFF. The CDR3 DNA sequence: TGTGCCAGTAGTATCCTCATGAGTACGGGACAGAGCATGAACACTGAAGCTTTCTTT.